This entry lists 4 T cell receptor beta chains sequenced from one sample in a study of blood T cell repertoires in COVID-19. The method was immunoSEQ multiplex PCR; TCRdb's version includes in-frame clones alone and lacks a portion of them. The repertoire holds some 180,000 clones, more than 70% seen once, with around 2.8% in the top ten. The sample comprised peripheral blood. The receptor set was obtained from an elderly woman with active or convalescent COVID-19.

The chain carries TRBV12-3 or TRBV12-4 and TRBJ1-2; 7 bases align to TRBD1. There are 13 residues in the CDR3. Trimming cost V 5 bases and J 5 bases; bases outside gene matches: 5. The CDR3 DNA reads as TGTGCCAGCAGTCTACACAGGGGTTATGGCTACACCTTC. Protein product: CASSLHRGYGYTF.

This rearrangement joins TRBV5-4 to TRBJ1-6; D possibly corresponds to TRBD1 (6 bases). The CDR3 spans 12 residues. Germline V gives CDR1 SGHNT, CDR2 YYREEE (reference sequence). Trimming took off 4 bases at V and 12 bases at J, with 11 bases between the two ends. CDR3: CASSPKGEPLHF. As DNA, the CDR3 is TGTGCCAGCAGCCCAAAGGGGGAACCCCTCCACTTT.

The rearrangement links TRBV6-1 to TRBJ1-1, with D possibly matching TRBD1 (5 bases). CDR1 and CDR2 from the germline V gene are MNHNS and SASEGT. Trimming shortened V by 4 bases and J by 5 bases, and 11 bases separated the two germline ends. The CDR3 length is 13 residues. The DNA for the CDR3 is TGTGCCAGCAGTGGCAGGACATTGACTGAAGCTTTCTTT. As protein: CASSGRTLTEAFF.

The CDR3 here is CASSSLPGQVEGNIQYF. CDR3 DNA: TGTGCCAGTAGTTCGCTACCGGGACAGGTTGAGGGAAACATTCAGTACTTC. The V gene is TRBV19, the J gene TRBJ2-4; 8 nucleotides match TRBD1. V dropped 5 bases and J dropped 6; count of bases not matched to a gene: 15. Germline V lookup: CDR1 LNHDA, CDR2 SQIVND (reference sequence). This CDR3 is 17 amino acids long.